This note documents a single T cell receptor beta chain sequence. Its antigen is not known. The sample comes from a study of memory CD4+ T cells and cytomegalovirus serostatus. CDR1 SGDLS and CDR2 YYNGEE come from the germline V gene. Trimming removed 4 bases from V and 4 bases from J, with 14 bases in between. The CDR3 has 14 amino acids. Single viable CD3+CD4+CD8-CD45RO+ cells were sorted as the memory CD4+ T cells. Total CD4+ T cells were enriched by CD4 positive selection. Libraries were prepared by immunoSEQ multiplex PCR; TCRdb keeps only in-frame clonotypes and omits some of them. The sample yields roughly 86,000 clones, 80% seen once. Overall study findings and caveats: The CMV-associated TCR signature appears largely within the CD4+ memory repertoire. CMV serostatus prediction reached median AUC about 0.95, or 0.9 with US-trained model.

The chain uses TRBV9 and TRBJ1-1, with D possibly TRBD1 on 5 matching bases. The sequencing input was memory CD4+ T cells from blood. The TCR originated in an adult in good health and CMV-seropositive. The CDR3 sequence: CASSPQQGGTEAFF. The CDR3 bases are TGTGCCAGCAGCCCACAGCAGGGCGGCACTGAAGCTTTCTTT.